The 18 T cell receptor beta chains below come from one sample, sequenced in a study of T-cell reconstitution after alpha-beta-depleted transplantation in children. A library of TCRbeta sequences, prepared with unique molecular identifiers, was generated. TCRdb called the PCR reads again in MiXCR, with one record for every CDR3 protein. The sample carries almost 500,000 distinct CDR3 sequences, roughly an eighth recorded once. Sequencing used PBMCs from the stem cell graft donor, obtained from the stem cell graft. These receptors were obtained from a human donor who donated a stem cell graft to a child with combined immunodeficiency.

In this sample, this clonotype turned up a few times. The V call is TRBV5-5, the J call TRBJ2-5; 11 bases line up with TRBD2. This CDR3 has 17 amino acids. J was trimmed by 1 base and V by 3 bases; bases with no gene match: 8. Germline V lookup: CDR1 SGHKS, CDR2 YYEKEE (reference sequence). The CDR3 spells CASSWGLADPPQETQYF. CDR3 in DNA: TGTGCCAGCAGCTGGGGACTAGCGGATCCCCCCCAAGAGACCCAGTACTTC.

This clonotype was picked up a small number of times. The gene calls are TRBV29-1 and TRBJ2-1; perhaps TRBD2 as D (5 bases). The CDR3 is made up of 14 amino acids. Trimming pared 4 bases from V and 7 bases from J, leaving 17 bases between. Germline values: CDR1 SQVTM, CDR2 ANQGSEA. CDR3 sequence: CSVGRGEVKNEQFF. The CDR3 DNA sequence: TGCAGCGTTGGACGGGGTGAGGTCAAAAATGAGCAGTTCTTC.

This clonotype appeared many times. The genes are TRBV29-1 and TRBJ2-1; D perhaps matches TRBD1 (6 bases). The CDR3 is 11 residues long. Trimming pared 8 bases from V and 9 bases from J, leaving 14 bases between. Per the germline V gene, CDR1 is SQVTM and CDR2 is ANQGSEA. The CDR3 DNA reads TGCAGCCTTCTCACAGGGCGTGAGCAGTTCTTC. Its protein product is CSLLTGREQFF.

This clonotype was seen a few times. The genes are TRBV29-1 and TRBJ1-2; no definite D call. The CDR3 is made up of 13 amino acids. The V gene's germline CDR1 is SQVTM and CDR2 ANQGSEA. V was trimmed by 2 bases and J by 3 bases, leaving 10 bases between them. Here the CDR3 reads CSVESGDDYGYTF. In DNA form, the CDR3 reads TGCAGCGTTGAATCCGGGGATGACTATGGCTACACCTTC.

This clonotype has just a few counts. The chain combines TRBV13 with TRBJ1-2; D gene uncertain. From germline, CDR1 is PRHDT and CDR2 FYEKMQ (reference sequence). This CDR3 region has 12 residues. Trimming left V 5 bases short and J 14 bases short, with 18 bases between. The CDR3 coding sequence is TGTGCCAGCAGCGCCGACCTGACCGGCGGGACCTTC. It codes for CASSADLTGGTF.

This clonotype has at least ten counts. The chain uses TRBV10-3 and TRBJ2-7; D gene ambiguous. The CDR3 length is 14 residues. V lost 10 bases, J lost 0 bases, and 16 bases lay in between. Germline V gene lookup returns CDR1 ENHRY and CDR2 SYGVKD. CDR3 in amino acids: CATVDGKSSYEQYF. DNA of the CDR3: TGTGCCACCGTGGACGGCAAAAGCTCCTACGAGCAGTACTTC.

This clonotype was seen at least ten times. This chain joins TRBV4-3 and TRBJ2-1; tentatively, D is TRBD2 (5 bases). CDR1 is LGHNA, CDR2 YSLEER, per germline. This CDR3 is 16 amino acids long. Trimming took 1 base from V and 2 from J, leaving 12 bases between them. The CDR3, as DNA: TGCGCCAGCAGCCAAGGTCTAGCCTATCCCTACAATGAGCAGTTCTTC. This encodes CASSQGLAYPYNEQFF.

The rearrangement uses TRBV12-3 or TRBV12-4 and TRBJ2-5; 8 positions match TRBD1. The CDR3 length is 16 residues. V lost 1 base, J lost 3 bases, and 7 bases stayed unmatched. DNA for the CDR3: TGTGCCAGCAGTTTAGGATCAGGGGGCAGCGAAGAGACCCAGTACTTC. Translating it yields CASSLGSGGSEETQYF.

The chain links TRBV30 to TRBJ2-2, with 9 bases lining up with TRBD1. Germline trimming cut 0 bases from V and 4 bases from J; bases unmatched to any gene: 9. The germline V gene has CDR1 GTSNPN and CDR2 SVGIG (reference sequence). The CDR3 runs to 17 residues. The DNA of the CDR3 is TGTGCCTGGAGTGTGGAGGCCGGGACAGGGTTCACCGGGGAGCTGTTTTTT. Protein sequence: CAWSVEAGTGFTGELFF.

This clonotype was counted a few times. This chain joins TRBV7-9 and TRBJ2-7; D not certain. CDR1 is SEHNR, CDR2 FQNEAQ, per germline (reference sequence). This CDR3 comprises 15 residues. Trimming pared 5 bases from V and 7 bases from J, leaving 21 bases between. CDR3 sequence: CASSPAEGLWGEQYF. Here the CDR3 DNA reads TGTGCCAGCAGCCCAGCAGAAGGTCTGTGGGGAGAGCAGTACTTC. Supplemented by reference TRBV7-9 and TRBJ2-7, the full variable domain reads DTGVSQNPRHKITKRGQNVTFRCDPISEHNRLYWYRQTLGQGPEFLTYFQNEAQLEKSRLLSDRFSAERPKGSFSTLEIQRTEQGDSAMYLCASSPAEGLWGEQYFGPGTRLTVT.

The V call is TRBV11-3, the J call TRBJ2-1; TRBD1 aligns across 8 bases. Germline V gene lookup returns CDR1 SGHNT and CDR2 YENEEA. The ends lost 5 bases at V and 6 bases at J; junction bases unmatched: 3. CDR3 size: 13 residues. In DNA, the CDR3 is TGTGCCAGCAGCAAGGACAGGGCCAATGAGCAGTTCTTC. This codes for CASSKDRANEQFF.

This clonotype was counted many times. This chain links TRBV28 with TRBJ2-5; the match to TRBD1 covers 7 bases. Looked up from germline, CDR1 is MDHEN and CDR2 is SYDVKM. CDR3 length: 17 amino acids. Trimming took 4 bases from V and 5 from J; bases not matched to a gene: 16. This chain's CDR3 is CASSSPGQAMPWETQYF. CDR3 nucleotide sequence: TGTGCCAGCAGTTCCCCTGGACAGGCTATGCCCTGGGAGACCCAGTACTTC.

This chain connects TRBV12-3 or TRBV12-4 to TRBJ2-2; tentatively, D is TRBD1 or TRBD2 (5 bases each). V was clipped by 8 bases and J by 3 bases, with 19 bases between them. This CDR3 comprises 16 residues. CDR3 in amino acids: CASRPPGRSYTGELFF. The DNA of the CDR3 is TGTGCCAGCCGTCCCCCAGGGAGATCGTACACCGGGGAGCTGTTTTTT.

This clonotype was picked up many times. The chain links TRBV12-3 or TRBV12-4 to TRBJ1-1; D not certain. V was cut by 6 bases and J by 2 bases, with 13 bases left in between. The CDR3 length is 14 residues. CDR3: CASRKGPFNTEAFF. In DNA form, the CDR3 reads TGTGCCAGCAGAAAAGGTCCGTTTAACACTGAAGCTTTCTTT.

At least ten counts were recorded for this clonotype. The chain uses TRBV29-1 and TRBJ1-2; 7 positions agree with TRBD1. CDR1 SQVTM and CDR2 ANQGSEA come from the germline V gene. The CDR3 spans 11 residues. Germline trimming cut 8 bases from V and 6 bases from J; bases unmatched to any gene: 6. The CDR3 region is CSTQGEDGYTF. In DNA, the CDR3 is TGCAGCACCCAGGGGGAGGATGGCTACACCTTC.

The chain combines TRBV28 with TRBJ2-2; D may match TRBD1 or TRBD2 (5 bases each). The ends were cut back, 2 bases at V and 3 bases at J, with 16 bases in the middle. Germline loops: CDR1 MDHEN, CDR2 SYDVKM. This CDR3 is 17 amino acids long. The CDR3: CASSLVKGVGDTGELFF. The CDR3 region has the DNA TGTGCCAGCAGTTTAGTTAAGGGAGTAGGGGACACCGGGGAGCTGTTTTTT.

This clonotype has more than one count but fewer than ten. The genes are TRBV12-3 or TRBV12-4 and TRBJ2-2; no clear D gene. V lost 1 base and J lost 6, with 9 bases in between. The CDR3 extends over 14 amino acids. CDR3 residues: CASSLGGGAGELFF. The DNA of the CDR3 is TGTGCCAGCAGTTTAGGAGGCGGCGCCGGGGAGCTGTTTTTT.

The CDR3 sequence is CASSYSPGLSNEQFF. The CDR3 coding sequence is TGTGCCAGCAGTTACTCGCCGGGACTCAGCAATGAGCAGTTCTTC. The V gene is TRBV6-5, the J gene TRBJ2-1, with a possible D match to TRBD2 (6 bases). CDR3 length: 15 amino acids. V was cut by 0 bases and J by 6 bases, with 12 bases left in between. Germline V CDR1 and CDR2: MNHEY, SVGAGI.